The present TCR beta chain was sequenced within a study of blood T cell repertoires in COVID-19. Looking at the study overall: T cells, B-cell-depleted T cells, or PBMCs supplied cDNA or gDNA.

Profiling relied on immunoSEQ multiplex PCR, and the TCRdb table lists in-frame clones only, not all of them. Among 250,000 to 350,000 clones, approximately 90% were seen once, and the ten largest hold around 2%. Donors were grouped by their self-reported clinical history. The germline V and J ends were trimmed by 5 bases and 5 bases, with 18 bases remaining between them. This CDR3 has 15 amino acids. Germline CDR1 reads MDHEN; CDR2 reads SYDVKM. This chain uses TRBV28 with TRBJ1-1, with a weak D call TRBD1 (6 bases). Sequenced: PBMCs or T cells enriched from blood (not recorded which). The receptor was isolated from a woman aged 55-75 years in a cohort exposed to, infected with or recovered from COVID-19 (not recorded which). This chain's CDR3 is CASSGGAGFGTEAFF. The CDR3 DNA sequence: TGTGCCAGCAGTGGGGGGGCAGGCTTTGGGACTGAAGCTTTCTTT.